This TCR beta chain appears in the sequencing data of a study of cytomegalovirus exposure and HLA in healthy donors. The study, taken as a whole, reports: The listing of roughly 160 TCR beta chains classed them as cytomegalovirus-associated.

With 5 bases removed from V and 3 bases from J, the gap between germline ends came to 11 bases. The CDR3 spans 12 residues. Germline CDR1 is GTSNPN and CDR2 is SVGIG (reference sequence). Details on this clone: Its antigen is not identified.

Use of 60 Vbeta and 13 Jbeta primers characterized the PCR. In the original analysis: An analysis that came later counted tens of millions of unique TCR beta chains, around 12 million shared. Repertoires were generated with immunoSEQ multiplex PCR, while TCRdb's copy carries only in-frame clones and drops some. For V, J and clone size, that table is used; D and trimming come from the DNA. This sample carries over 200,000 clones, 70% to 80% of them seen once, and the ten largest clones take approximately 3.8%. Sequenced sample: PBMCs. This rearrangement joins TRBV30 to TRBJ2-7, with D maybe TRBD2 (5 bases). This TCR came from a male donor in good health and CMV-seronegative. The CDR3 sequence: CAWDGGDYEQYF. CDR3 bases: TGTGCCTGGGATGGAGGAGACTACGAGCAGTACTTC.